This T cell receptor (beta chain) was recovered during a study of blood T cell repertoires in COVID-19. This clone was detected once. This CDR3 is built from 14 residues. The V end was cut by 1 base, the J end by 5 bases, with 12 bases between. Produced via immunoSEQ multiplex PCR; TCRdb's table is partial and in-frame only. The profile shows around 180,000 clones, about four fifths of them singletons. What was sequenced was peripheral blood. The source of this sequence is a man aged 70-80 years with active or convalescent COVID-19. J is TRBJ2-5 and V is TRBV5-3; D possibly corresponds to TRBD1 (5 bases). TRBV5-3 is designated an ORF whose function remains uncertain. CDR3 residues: CARSLRQTRETQYF. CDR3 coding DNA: TGTGCCAGAAGCTTGAGACAGACTCGGGAGACCCAGTACTTC.